This T cell receptor beta chain came from a study of blood T cells in healthy people across ages. Trimming removed 4 bases at V and 4 bases at J, with 11 bases between. This CDR3 contains 14 residues. Donors were healthy Caucasian individuals from Russia aged roughly 6 to 90. Study-level findings and limits: Both higher diversity and more naive CD4+ cells marked long-lived donors when set against aged donors. A strong correlation was seen between TCR beta diversity and naive T cell percentage.

This clonotype was seen a few times. Its antigen remains unknown. Primed by a sample-barcoded 5' primer and a J-beta primer mix, a second PCR proceeded for about 6 to 11 cycles. TCRdb reprocessed the 5' RACE reads with MiXCR, giving one entry per CDR3 protein. The repertoire holds almost 550,000 distinct CDR3 sequences, about 25% seen once, with just over 8.5% in the top ten. Separately, the same data were catalogued under a study of T cells of mothers and their children. That report notes: For unrelated pairs as for related ones, thymic selection shapes TCR recombination output similarly.

The genes are TRBV12-3 or TRBV12-4 and TRBJ2-1; the D gene is possibly TRBD2 (6 bases). Sequencing input: blood. The sequence was collected from a boy aged 10-17 years in good health. The CDR3 spells CASSWDLEYNEQFF. The CDR3, as DNA: TGTGCCAGCAGTTGGGACTTAGAATACAATGAGCAGTTCTTC.